Shown below are 21 T cell receptor beta chains from a single sample sequenced in a study of blood T cell repertoires in COVID-19 (dated by TCRdb to 2018 to 2021). Library creation used the immunoSEQ multiplex PCR assay. The table was pulled from immuneACCESS by TCRdb, which kept in-frame rearrangements only. Such tables lose some clones; where checked, under half of the loss comes from unresolved V genes, and the rest has no known cause. The sample data list around 250,000 clones, and about 91% of these were observed just once. Roughly 1.2% of the sample belongs to the ten largest clones. Material for sequencing was PBMCs or T cells enriched from blood (not recorded which). These receptors were collected from a middle-aged woman with acute COVID-19.

V and J are TRBV10-3 and TRBJ2-7; 9 nucleotides line up with TRBD1. Germline CDR1 is ENHRY and CDR2 is SYGVKD. This CDR3 comprises 12 residues. Trimming removed 3 bases from V and 12 bases from J; junction bases left unmatched: 6. The CDR3 DNA is TGTGCCATCAGTGACCCGACAGGGGGAGGGTACGTC. Its translation: CAISDPTGGGYV.

This sequence joins TRBV7-2 and TRBJ1-6; TRBD1 is a possible D gene (5 bases). V was clipped by 9 bases and J by 6 bases, with 15 bases between them. Germline lookup yields CDR1 SGHTA and CDR2 FQGNSA. The CDR3 runs 14 residues. CDR3 protein: CASGPRGGNSPLHF. Written as DNA, the CDR3 is TGTGCCAGTGGGCCGCGGGGGGGTAATTCACCCCTCCACTTT.

The chain recombines TRBV28 with TRBJ2-4; 7 nucleotides match TRBD1. V shed 7 bases and J 3 bases; nucleotides not matched to a gene: 6. The CDR3 is 14 residues long. Germline V gene sequence: CDR1 MDHEN, CDR2 SYDVKM. The CDR3 protein is CASKPGGNKNIQYF. The CDR3 DNA follows: TGTGCCAGCAAGCCAGGGGGAAACAAAAACATTCAGTACTTC.

The rearrangement uses TRBV7-2 and TRBJ1-5; 7 nucleotides line up with TRBD1. This CDR3 spans 15 amino acids. V trimming: 1 base; J trimming: 5 bases; junction bases outside the gene matches: 5. Germline V gene lookup returns CDR1 SGHTA and CDR2 FQGNSA. As DNA, the CDR3 is TGTGCCAGCAGCTTAGGGACAGGTTTATATCAGCCCCAGCATTTT. Translated, it gives CASSLGTGLYQPQHF. Complete variable domain (other parts from reference TRBV7-2 and TRBJ1-5): GAGVSQSPSNKVTEKGKDVELRCDPISGHTALYWYRQSLGQGLEFLIYFQGNSAPDKSGLPSDRFSAERTGGSVSTLTIQRTQQEDSAVYLCASSLGTGLYQPQHFGDGTRLSIL.

The J gene is TRBJ1-3, the V gene TRBV28; no reliable D call. The CDR3 spans 12 residues. The V and J ends lost 4 bases and 11 bases respectively, with 12 bases between them. Germline assignment: CDR1 MDHEN and CDR2 SYDVKM. The DNA for the CDR3 is TGTGCCAGCAGTTCCCCTACCCGCCCCATATATTTT. It specifies CASSSPTRPIYF.

The rearrangement uses TRBV5-1 and TRBJ1-2; no clear D. The CDR3 contains 14 residues. CDR1 is SGHRS, CDR2 YFSETQ, per germline. V gave up 4 bases and J gave up 2 bases, with 12 bases separating them. CDR3 DNA sequence: TGCGCCAGCAGCCACATTGACGGGAACTATGGCTACACCTTC. Its translation: CASSHIDGNYGYTF.

The gene calls are TRBV24-1 and TRBJ1-4, with 10 bases lining up with TRBD1. J was trimmed by 0 bases and V by 4 bases; bases with no gene match: 4. This CDR3 has 17 amino acids. Germline V gene data show CDR1 as KGHDR and CDR2 as SFDVKD. CDR3 loop: CATSESTGGSTNEKLFF. CDR3 in DNA: TGTGCCACCAGTGAGTCGACAGGGGGCTCAACTAATGAAAAACTGTTTTTT.

The DNA of the CDR3 is TGTGCCAGCAGCCCACCGGGGGGGACAGAGCAGTTCTTC. It specifies CASSPPGGTEQFF. The rearrangement joins TRBV28 to TRBJ2-1; 8 nucleotides match TRBD2. The CDR3 is 13 residues long. The trim removed 6 bases at V and 10 bases at J, leaving 8 bases unmatched. CDR1 and CDR2 from the germline V gene are MDHEN and SYDVKM.

The chain recombines TRBV2 with TRBJ1-1; 7 bases match TRBD1. The V gene end was trimmed by 4 bases and the J gene end by 0 bases; junction bases not matched to a gene: 5. The CDR3 covers 15 residues. The germline V gene has CDR1 SNHLY and CDR2 FYNNEI. The CDR3 protein is CASSGDSSMNTEAFF. For the CDR3, the DNA is TGTGCCAGCAGTGGGGACAGTTCCATGAACACTGAAGCTTTCTTT.

The chain is built from TRBV18 and TRBJ2-1; D gene uncertain. Trimming cost V 3 bases and J 2 bases, with 2 bases left between them. The CDR3 runs to 12 residues. Germline-derived CDR1 and CDR2 are KGHSH and LQKENI. The CDR3 region has the DNA TGTGCCAGCTCACCTACCTACAATGAGCAGTTCTTC. This gives the protein CASSPTYNEQFF.

CDR3: CASSPAGTSGSRAGETQYF. The CDR3 region has the DNA TGTGCCAGCAGCCCAGCCGGGACTAGCGGGTCAAGGGCGGGAGAGACCCAGTACTTC. This chain joins TRBV7-3 and TRBJ2-5; TRBD2 matches at 12 bases. The ends lost 5 bases at V and 4 bases at J; junction bases unmatched: 17. Per germline, CDR1 SGHTA and CDR2 FQGTGA. The CDR3 is 19 residues long.

This rearrangement joins TRBV7-9 to TRBJ2-7; TRBD1 matches at 7 bases. J was trimmed by 8 bases and V by 4 bases; bases with no gene match: 2. In germline, CDR1 is SEHNR, CDR2 FQNEAQ (reference sequence). This CDR3 has 11 residues. The CDR3 DNA follows: TGTGCCAGCAGCTACAGGGGTCAGCAGTACGTC. Translated, it gives CASSYRGQQYV.

The V and J genes are TRBV10-1 and TRBJ2-1; TRBD1 might be the D (6 bases). CDR1 is WNHNN and CDR2 is SYGVQD in the germline V gene (reference sequence). With 6 bases removed from V and 7 bases from J, the gap between germline ends came to 13 bases. This CDR3 region has 13 residues. CDR3 DNA sequence: TGCGCCAGCAGCTTAAACAGGGAGAATGAGCAGTTCTTC. This codes for CASSLNRENEQFF.

This clone showed up just a few times. The chain recombines TRBV28 with TRBJ1-4; D not resolved. The CDR3 runs to 15 residues. V lost 6 bases and J 7 bases, leaving 18 bases between the germline ends. In germline, CDR1 is MDHEN, CDR2 SYDVKM. CDR3 DNA: TGTGCCAGCAGCAAAGAGGTGTTTCGGGGTGAAAAACTGTTTTTT. This translates into CASSKEVFRGEKLFF.

This rearrangement joins TRBV7-2 to TRBJ2-2; D uncertain. CDR3 length equals 15 residues. The V and J ends lost 1 base and 6 bases respectively, with 12 bases between them. Germline V gene lookup returns CDR1 SGHTA and CDR2 FQGNSA. The CDR3 DNA reads TGTGCCAGCAGCTTAGATGTCACAGTGGCCGGGGAGCTGTTTTTT. Encoded protein: CASSLDVTVAGELFF.

The chain is built from TRBV28 and TRBJ1-3, with D perhaps matching TRBD1 (5 bases). The germline gives CDR1 MDHEN, CDR2 SYDVKM. The CDR3 extends over 14 amino acids. V gave up 5 bases and J gave up 9 bases, with 17 bases separating them. The CDR3 is CASSQGGGEGTIYF. The CDR3 DNA reads TGTGCCAGCAGTCAGGGTGGAGGGGAAGGCACCATATATTTT.

The V gene is TRBV4-3, the J gene TRBJ2-2; D unresolved. In germline, CDR1 is LGHNA, CDR2 YSLEER. V was shortened by 5 bases and J by 7 bases, with 11 bases between the two germline ends. The length of the CDR3 is 13 residues. Here the CDR3 DNA reads TGCGCCAGCAGCATGTTTGGCGGCGGGGAGCTGTTTTTT. Translated: CASSMFGGGELFF.

The V and J genes are TRBV10-3 and TRBJ2-4; 9 nucleotides agree with TRBD2. CDR3 length equals 15 residues. Germline V gives CDR1 ENHRY, CDR2 SYGVKD. Trimming took 3 bases from V and 3 from J; bases not matched to a gene: 3. The chain's CDR3 is CAISEGGRGKNIQYF. DNA for the CDR3: TGTGCCATCAGTGAAGGCGGGAGGGGCAAAAACATTCAGTACTTC.

The V and J genes are TRBV30 and TRBJ2-4; possible D gene TRBD2, 6 bases. From germline, CDR1 is GTSNPN and CDR2 SVGIG (reference sequence). The CDR3 runs 15 residues. The V and J ends lost 5 bases and 4 bases respectively, with 18 bases between them. Written as DNA, the CDR3 is TGTGCCTGGGAACCTCCCCGGGGGATTAAAAACATTCAGTACTTC. It codes for CAWEPPRGIKNIQYF.

The chain recombines TRBV5-1 with TRBJ1-1; possible D gene TRBD1, 6 bases. The ends were cut back, 4 bases at V and 1 base at J, with 8 bases in the middle. This CDR3 has 13 amino acids. CDR1 and CDR2 (germline): SGHRS, YFSETQ. Here the CDR3 reads CASSTTGNTEAFF. The CDR3 DNA sequence: TGCGCCAGCAGCACGACAGGGAACACTGAAGCTTTCTTT.

The gene calls are TRBV6-5 and TRBJ1-6, with a weak D call TRBD1 (6 bases). The V gene lost 8 bases and the J gene lost 7 bases, with 12 bases spanning the gap. CDR1 and CDR2 from the germline V gene are MNHEY and SVGAGI. The CDR3 covers 13 residues. Written as DNA, the CDR3 is TGTGCCAGCCGTCCAGGGGTAAATTCACCCCTCCACTTT. It specifies CASRPGVNSPLHF.